This T cell receptor (beta chain) originates from a study of naive and memory T cell subsets. Whole-study results and caveats: In naive cells, over 90% of TCR sequences were seen only once.

Two oligonucleotides, mixed equimolar, formed the beta constant-region primer covering TRBC1 and TRBC2. Nested alpha and beta constant-region primers with the SP2 primer drove four PCR rounds on ligated cDNA. TCRdb reanalysed the UMI-ligation and nested PCR reads using MiXCR and keeps one entry per CDR3 protein. Of 95,000 to 150,000 distinct CDR3 sequences in the sample, 30% to 45% were seen once. This clonotype showed up just a few times. Its specificity is unknown. Four subsets defined by CD45RA and CD27 were sorted after CD3, CD4, CD8 and live/dead staining. The source material was central memory CD4+ T cells from blood. This TCR came from a human donor in good health.

The CDR3 sequence is CAWSSPELAGVYEQYF. The CDR3 coding sequence is TGTGCCTGGAGTTCCCCGGAACTAGCGGGAGTGTACGAGCAGTACTTC. The chain is built from TRBV30 and TRBJ2-7; TRBD2 agrees at 11 bases. J gave up 4 bases and V 2 bases, and 10 bases lay outside the gene matches. This CDR3 has 16 amino acids. CDR1 is GTSNPN, CDR2 SVGIG, per germline (reference sequence).